This TCR beta chain was recovered during a study of blood T cell repertoires in COVID-19 (dated by TCRdb to 2019 to 2021). About the study as a whole: Samples covering the acute and convalescent phases of COVID-19 were provided by collaborators in the United States, Italy and Spain. The material from the prospective study consisted of cDNA or gDNA derived from T cells, B-cell-depleted T cells, or PBMCs. The sample metadata nearly always contained a de-identified subject ID, COVID-19 status, age in years and sex. The repertoires were released in a freely available public database meant as a resource for research on the immune response to SARS-CoV-2. Subjects who had been exposed to COVID-19, were actively infected with it, or had recovered from it provided the deeply sampled blood TCRbeta repertoires that made up the dataset. The samples were drawn from the first 160 participants of the ongoing ImmuneRACE study and from 1,254 subjects provided by 6 global collaborators. Where available, HLA class I and class II types were obtained from metadata supplied by the sample provider rather than from assay-based typing. The paper's findings and limits, for the study overall: The quantity of clinical and demographic metadata differed by source and by participant and was supplied without curation.

The immunoSEQ Assay, a bias-controlled multiplex PCR, was used to amplify TCRbeta CDR3 regions from genomic DNA. On the study's bioinformatics: Within the assay, amplification of reference gene primers was used to estimate how many nucleated cells each sample contained. To quantify the absolute abundance of each unique TCRbeta CDR3 rearrangement, sequence reads were collapsed and filtered. For each sample, productive Simpson clonality was calculated as the square root of Simpson's diversity index across productive rearrangements. The table was pulled from immuneACCESS by TCRdb, which kept in-frame rearrangements only. Such tables lose some clones; where checked, under half of the loss comes from unresolved V genes, and the rest has no known cause. That table is the source of V, J and clone size, and D and trimming were worked out from the DNA. Counted in this sample were around 250,000 clones; about 86% of them appeared once. The ten largest clones represent roughly 8.7% of the sample.

Reading from cysteine to phenylalanine, the CDR3 counts 14 amino acids. The read is trimmed to its CDR3 DNA, 42 bases read in frame from base 1. Reading the germline V gene (reference sequence) gives CDR1 WNHNN and CDR2 SYGVQD. V and J are truncated by 7 bases and 4 bases respectively, leaving an intervening sequence of 14 bases. Each collaborating institution followed its own protocols to collect whole blood in K2EDTA tubes. For TCRbeta analysis, collaborators shipped samples in one of three forms: frozen whole blood, isolated PBMCs, or DNA extracted from either of those sample types. Turning to this clone: The antigen it binds to is not known. One base away there is no much larger clone; base qualities are not given.

This clonotype was sampled from a man aged 40-49 years with active or convalescent COVID-19. The sample consisted of peripheral blood. This receptor chain uses TRBV10-1 and TRBJ1-3; TRBD1 could be the D gene, as 5 bases match. The CDR3 loop reads CASIGGRCGNTIYF. The DNA sequence reads TGCGCCAGCATCGGGGGAAGGTGCGGAAACACCATATATTTT.